This TCR beta chain was identified in a study of T cell repertoires in cytomegalovirus infection. Looking at the study overall: Recently identified HLA-C-restricted CMV epitopes and well-studied HLA-B-restricted CMV epitopes were used by the study. Through public TCR beta signatures, both CMV infection and matching HLA type were indicated.

V shed 3 bases and J 1 base; nucleotides not matched to a gene: 4. The CDR3 covers 15 residues. The germline CDR1 and CDR2 sequences are MGHRA and YSYEKL. TCRdb redid the calling of the reads with MiXCR, one entry per CDR3 protein. The sample includes some 920,000 distinct CDR3 sequences, around a third of them seen just once. This clonotype was counted at least ten times. The target antigen is unknown. This clonotype was sampled from a human donor in good health (CMV status not recorded). Some clones in this sample may be carry-over from other donors' samples. This chain links TRBV4-1 with TRBJ1-1, with 8 bases identical to TRBD1. The sequences come from cultured CD8+ T cells from PBMCs, collected from culture after CMV antigen stimulation. CDR3 protein: CASSHPGTGNTEAFF. The CDR3, as DNA: TGCGCCAGCAGCCATCCCGGGACAGGGAACACTGAAGCTTTCTTT.